These 9 T cell receptor beta chains originate from one sample sequenced in a study of blood T cell repertoires in COVID-19. Clones were read by immunoSEQ multiplex PCR, and TCRdb kept only the in-frame ones, dropping some. The data show roughly 180,000 clones, roughly 81% seen once. The source material was peripheral blood. The receptors originated from a woman in her forties or fifties with COVID-19, enrolled during active disease.

The chain employs TRBV27 and TRBJ2-3; 8 nucleotides line up with TRBD1. Unmatched junction bases numbered 4, after V lost 2 bases and J lost 6 bases. The CDR3 spans 14 residues. The germline V gene encodes CDR1 MNHEY and CDR2 SMNVEV (reference sequence). The CDR3 DNA reads as TGTGCCAGCAGTTTACGGTCAGGGGGCGATACGCAGTATTTT. It translates to CASSLRSGGDTQYF.

The CDR3 nucleotides read TGTGCCAGCAGCCGAGGTGGCAGCCAGAACACTGAAGCTTTCTTT. This sequence encodes CASSRGGSQNTEAFF. The gene calls are TRBV11-3 and TRBJ1-1; no reliable D call. CDR1 is SGHNT, CDR2 YENEEA, per germline. V dropped 5 bases and J dropped 1 base, with 14 bases sitting between them. This CDR3 comprises 15 residues.

The gene calls are TRBV2 and TRBJ2-1; 10 bases match TRBD1. The junction had 8 bases not matched to a gene; V was cut back by 6 bases and J by 3 bases. This CDR3 has 16 amino acids. The V gene's germline CDR1 is SNHLY and CDR2 FYNNEI. Here the CDR3 reads CASRGTDRGVYNEQFF. CDR3 nucleotide sequence: TGTGCCAGCAGGGGCACGGACAGGGGGGTCTACAATGAGCAGTTCTTC.

The CDR3 DNA follows: TGTGCCAGCAGACAGGTGATGAACACTGAAGCTTTCTTT. This codes for CASRQVMNTEAFF. The chain joins TRBV6-5 to TRBJ1-1; a weak D match, TRBD1 (5 bases). CDR3 length: 13 amino acids. Germline V lookup: CDR1 MNHEY, CDR2 SVGAGI. V lost 6 bases, J lost 0 bases, and 8 bases lay in between.

This chain joins TRBV6-2 or TRBV6-3 and TRBJ1-6, with unresolved D. Trimming pared 0 bases from V and 0 bases from J, leaving 6 bases between. This CDR3 region has 16 residues. Looked up from germline, CDR1 is MNHEY and CDR2 is SVGEGT. CDR3 residues: CASSYSRSSYNSPLHF. The CDR3 DNA reads as TGTGCCAGCAGTTACTCGCGAAGCTCCTATAATTCACCCCTCCACTTT.

V gene TRBV6-2 or TRBV6-3 combines with J gene TRBJ2-3; D uncertain. The germline V gene encodes CDR1 MNHEY and CDR2 SVGEGT. CDR3 length: 15 residues. V lost 0 bases and J lost 0, with 7 bases in between. CDR3 residues: CASSYSSSSTDTQYF. CDR3 nucleotide sequence: TGTGCCAGCAGTTACTCGTCGTCTAGCACAGATACGCAGTATTTT.

This clone came up a few times. The CDR3 sequence is CAISEPGQGKAGYTF. CDR3 DNA sequence: TGTGCCATCAGTGAGCCCGGACAGGGGAAGGCTGGCTACACCTTC. V usage is TRBV10-3 and J usage is TRBJ1-2, with TRBD1 matching over 9 bases. The ends lost 2 bases at V and 7 bases at J; junction bases unmatched: 8. CDR3 length equals 15 residues. Germline assignment: CDR1 ENHRY and CDR2 SYGVKD.

This clone was observed a few times. The chain carries TRBV4-1 and TRBJ2-7, with D possibly TRBD2 on 6 matching bases. The CDR3 extends over 17 amino acids. Between the trimmed V and J ends, which lost 4 bases and 3 bases, there was a span of 22 bases. Germline V CDR1 and CDR2: MGHRA, YSYEKL. CDR3 in amino acids: CASSPLYTTRGNYEQYF. CDR3 nucleotides: TGCGCCAGCAGCCCGCTATATACTACTCGGGGGAACTACGAGCAGTACTTC.

The chain employs TRBV4-1 and TRBJ1-5; unclear D gene. The CDR3 totals 13 residues. The ends were cut back, 4 bases at V and 4 bases at J, with 8 bases in the middle. CDR1 and CDR2 (germline): MGHRA, YSYEKL. The CDR3 spells CASSPNTNQPQHF. The CDR3, as DNA: TGCGCCAGCAGCCCCAACACGAATCAGCCCCAGCATTTT.